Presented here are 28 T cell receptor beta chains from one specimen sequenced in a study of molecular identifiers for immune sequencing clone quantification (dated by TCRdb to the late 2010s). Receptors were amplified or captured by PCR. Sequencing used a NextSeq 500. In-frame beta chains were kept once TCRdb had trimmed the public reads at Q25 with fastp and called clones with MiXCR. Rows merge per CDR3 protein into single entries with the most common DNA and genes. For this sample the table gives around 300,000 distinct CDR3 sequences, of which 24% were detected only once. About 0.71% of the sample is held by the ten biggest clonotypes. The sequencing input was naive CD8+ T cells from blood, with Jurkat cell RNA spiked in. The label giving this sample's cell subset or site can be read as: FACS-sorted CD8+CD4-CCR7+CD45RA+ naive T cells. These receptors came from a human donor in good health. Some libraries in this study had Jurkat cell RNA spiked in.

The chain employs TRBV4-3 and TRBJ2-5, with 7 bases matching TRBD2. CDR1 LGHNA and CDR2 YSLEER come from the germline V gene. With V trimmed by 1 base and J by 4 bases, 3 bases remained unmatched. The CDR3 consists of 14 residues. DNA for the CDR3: TGCGCCAGCAGCCAAGGGGAGGGGCGAGAGACCCAGTACTTC. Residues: CASSQGEGRETQYF.

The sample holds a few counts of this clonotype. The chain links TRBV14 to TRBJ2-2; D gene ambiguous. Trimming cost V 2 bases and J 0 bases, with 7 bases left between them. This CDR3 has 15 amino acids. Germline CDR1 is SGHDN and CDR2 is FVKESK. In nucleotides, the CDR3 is TGTGCCAGCAGCCAATTTGGAGCGAACACCGGGGAGCTGTTTTTT. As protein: CASSQFGANTGELFF. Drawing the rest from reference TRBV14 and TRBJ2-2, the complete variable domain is EAGVTQFPSHSVIEKGQTVTLRCDPISGHDNLYWYRRVMGKEIKFLLHFVKESKQDESGMPNNRFLAERTGGTYSTLKVQPAELEDSGVYFCASSQFGANTGELFFGEGSRLTVL.

CDR3 protein: CASSPLGGHTEAFF. The CDR3 DNA reads TGTGCCAGCAGCCCCCTTGGGGGGCACACTGAAGCTTTCTTT. The chain uses TRBV4-2 and TRBJ1-1, with D perhaps matching TRBD1 (6 bases). Per the germline V gene, CDR1 is LGHNA and CDR2 is YNFKEQ. The CDR3 has 14 amino acids. V lost 4 bases to trimming and J lost 3 bases, with 12 bases between them.

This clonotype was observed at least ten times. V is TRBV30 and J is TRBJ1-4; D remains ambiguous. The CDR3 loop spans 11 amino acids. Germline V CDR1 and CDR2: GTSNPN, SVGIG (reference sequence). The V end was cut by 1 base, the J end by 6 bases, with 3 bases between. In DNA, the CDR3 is TGTGCCTGGAGTGACTATGAAAAACTGTTTTTT. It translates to CAWSDYEKLFF.

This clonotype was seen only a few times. The DNA of the CDR3 is TGTGCCAGACTTAACCCACTCAGGGAAAGCACAGATACGCAGTATTTT. Protein sequence: CARLNPLRESTDTQYF. The genes are TRBV2 and TRBJ2-3, with D possibly TRBD1 on 5 matching bases. The CDR3 covers 16 residues. V lost 9 bases, J lost 0 bases, and 19 bases lay in between. Germline-derived CDR1 and CDR2 are SNHLY and FYNNEI. Full variable domain (missing parts from reference TRBV2 and TRBJ2-3): EPEVTQTPSHQVTQMGQEVILRCVPISNHLYFYWYRQILGQKVEFLVSFYNNEISEKSEIFDDQFSVERPDGSNFTLKIRSTKLEDSAMYFCARLNPLRESTDTQYFGPGTRLTVL.

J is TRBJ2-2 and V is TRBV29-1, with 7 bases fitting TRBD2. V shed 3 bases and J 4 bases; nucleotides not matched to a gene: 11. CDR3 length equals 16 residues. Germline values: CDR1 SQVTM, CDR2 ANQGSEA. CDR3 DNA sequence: TGCAGCGTTGAGGCGCAGGAAGGGGAGGGCACCGGGGAGCTGTTTTTT. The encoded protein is CSVEAQEGEGTGELFF.

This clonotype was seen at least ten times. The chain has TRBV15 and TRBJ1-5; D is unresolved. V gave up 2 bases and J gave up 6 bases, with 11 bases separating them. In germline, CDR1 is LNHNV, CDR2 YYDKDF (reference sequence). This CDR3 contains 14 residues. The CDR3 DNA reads TGTGCCACCAGCAGATTAGTAGTGGGTCAGCCCCAGCATTTT. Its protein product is CATSRLVVGQPQHF.

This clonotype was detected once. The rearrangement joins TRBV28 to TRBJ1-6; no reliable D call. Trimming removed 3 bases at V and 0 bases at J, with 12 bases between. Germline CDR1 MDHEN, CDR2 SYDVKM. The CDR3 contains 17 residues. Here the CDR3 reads CASSFWAGSSYNSPLHF. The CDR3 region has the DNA TGTGCCAGCAGTTTCTGGGCAGGCAGCTCCTATAATTCACCCCTCCACTTT.

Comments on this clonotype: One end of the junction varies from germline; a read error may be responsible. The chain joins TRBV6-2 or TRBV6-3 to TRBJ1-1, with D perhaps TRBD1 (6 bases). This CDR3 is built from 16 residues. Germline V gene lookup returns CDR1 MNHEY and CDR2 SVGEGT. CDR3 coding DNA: TGTGCCGGCAGTTACGGGGGGGCCTTTTCGGACACTGAAGCTTTCTTT. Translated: CAGSYGGAFSDTEAFF.

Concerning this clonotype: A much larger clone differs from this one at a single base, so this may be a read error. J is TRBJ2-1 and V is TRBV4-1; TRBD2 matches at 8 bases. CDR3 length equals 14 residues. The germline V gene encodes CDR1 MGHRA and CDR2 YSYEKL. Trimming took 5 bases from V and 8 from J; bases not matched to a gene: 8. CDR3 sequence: CASSEAGLDDEQFF. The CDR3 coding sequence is TGCGCCAGCAGCGAAGCGGGACTAGACGATGAGCAGTTCTTC.

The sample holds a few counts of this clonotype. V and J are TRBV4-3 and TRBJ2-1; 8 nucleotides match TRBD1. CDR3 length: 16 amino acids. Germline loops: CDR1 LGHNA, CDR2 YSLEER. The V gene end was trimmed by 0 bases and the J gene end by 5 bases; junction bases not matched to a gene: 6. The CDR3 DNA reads TGCGCCAGCAGCCAAGATGCGTACAGGGGGAACAATGAGCAGTTCTTC. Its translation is CASSQDAYRGNNEQFF.

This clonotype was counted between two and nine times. The CDR3 here is CAWSLNSYNEQFF. DNA of the CDR3: TGTGCCTGGAGCCTAAACTCCTACAATGAGCAGTTCTTC. This chain links TRBV30 with TRBJ2-1; no reliable D call. The germline V gene encodes CDR1 GTSNPN and CDR2 SVGIG (reference sequence). The CDR3 totals 13 residues. V was pared by 3 bases and J by 0 bases, with 6 bases between.

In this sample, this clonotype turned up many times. CDR3 sequence: CASRSPDRFGEPQHF. CDR3 DNA: TGTGCCAGCAGAAGCCCGGACAGGTTCGGAGAGCCCCAGCATTTT. The chain couples TRBV6-5 to TRBJ1-5; 7 bases are a match to TRBD1. In germline, CDR1 is MNHEY, CDR2 SVGAGI. CDR3 length: 15 residues. The ends lost 6 bases at V and 8 bases at J; junction bases unmatched: 13.

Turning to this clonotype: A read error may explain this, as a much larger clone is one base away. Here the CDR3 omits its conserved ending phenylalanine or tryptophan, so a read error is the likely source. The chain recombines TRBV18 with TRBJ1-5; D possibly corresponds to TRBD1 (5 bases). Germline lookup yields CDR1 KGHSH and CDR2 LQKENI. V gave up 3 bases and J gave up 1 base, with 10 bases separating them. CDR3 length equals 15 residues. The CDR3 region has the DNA TGTGCCAGCTCACCGACAGAACCCAGCAATCAGCCCCAGCATTCT. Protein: CASSPTEPSNQPQHS.

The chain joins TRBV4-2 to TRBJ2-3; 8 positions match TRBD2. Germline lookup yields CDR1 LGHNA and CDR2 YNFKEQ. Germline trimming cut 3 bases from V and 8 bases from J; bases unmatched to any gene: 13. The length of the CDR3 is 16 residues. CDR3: CASSHEVGLGLGTQYF. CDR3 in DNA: TGTGCCAGCAGCCATGAGGTGGGACTAGGGCTGGGTACGCAGTATTTT.

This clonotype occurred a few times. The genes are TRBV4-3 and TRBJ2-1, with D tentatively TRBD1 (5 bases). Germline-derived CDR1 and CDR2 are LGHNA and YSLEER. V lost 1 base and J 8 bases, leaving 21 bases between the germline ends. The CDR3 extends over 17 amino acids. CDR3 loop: CASSQGRLWAGIHEQFF. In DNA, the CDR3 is TGCGCCAGCAGCCAAGGGCGGTTATGGGCAGGGATACATGAGCAGTTCTTC.

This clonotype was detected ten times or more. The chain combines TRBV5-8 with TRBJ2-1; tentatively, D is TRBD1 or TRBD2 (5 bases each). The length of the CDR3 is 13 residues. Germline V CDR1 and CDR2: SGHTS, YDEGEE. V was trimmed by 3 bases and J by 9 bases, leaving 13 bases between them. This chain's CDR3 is CASSYGAKREQFF. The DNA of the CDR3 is TGTGCCAGCAGCTACGGGGCCAAACGTGAGCAGTTCTTC.

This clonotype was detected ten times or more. The DNA for the CDR3 is TGTGCCAGCAGCTTCTCTGGGTCTAGCGCTGAAGCTTTCTTT. Translating gives CASSFSGSSAEAFF. The gene calls are TRBV13 and TRBJ1-1; D gene ambiguous. The CDR3 has 14 residues. CDR1 and CDR2 from the germline V gene are PRHDT and FYEKMQ (reference sequence). Trimming pared 3 bases from V and 6 bases from J, leaving 14 bases between.

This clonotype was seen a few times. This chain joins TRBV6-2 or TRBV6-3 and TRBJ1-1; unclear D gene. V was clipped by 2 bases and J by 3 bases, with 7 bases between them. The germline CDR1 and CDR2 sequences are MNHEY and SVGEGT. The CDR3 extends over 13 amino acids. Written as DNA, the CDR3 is TGTGCCAGCAGTTACGGGCCCGACACTGAAGCTTTCTTT. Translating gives CASSYGPDTEAFF.

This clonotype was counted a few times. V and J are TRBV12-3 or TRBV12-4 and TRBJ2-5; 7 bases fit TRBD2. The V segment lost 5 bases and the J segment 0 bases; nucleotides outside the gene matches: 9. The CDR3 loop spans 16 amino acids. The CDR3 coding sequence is TGTGCCAGCAGTGCGGAGGGTAGCGGGTACCAAGAGACCCAGTACTTC. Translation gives CASSAEGSGYQETQYF.

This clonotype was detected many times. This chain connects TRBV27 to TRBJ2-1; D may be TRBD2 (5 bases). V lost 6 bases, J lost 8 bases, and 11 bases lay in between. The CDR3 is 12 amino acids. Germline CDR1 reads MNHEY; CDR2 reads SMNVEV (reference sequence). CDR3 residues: CASSGGIDEQFF. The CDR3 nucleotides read TGTGCCAGCAGCGGAGGCATCGATGAGCAGTTCTTC.

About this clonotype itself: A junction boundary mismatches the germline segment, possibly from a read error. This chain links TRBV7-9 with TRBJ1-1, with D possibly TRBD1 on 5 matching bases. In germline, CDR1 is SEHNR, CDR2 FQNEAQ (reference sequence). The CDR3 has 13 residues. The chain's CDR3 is CACSSLGDTEAFF. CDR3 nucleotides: TGTGCCTGCAGCTCGTTGGGGGACACTGAAGCTTTCTTT. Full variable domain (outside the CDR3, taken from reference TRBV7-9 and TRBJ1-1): DTGVSQNPRHKITKRGQNVTFRCDPISEHNRLYWYRQTLGQGPEFLTYFQNEAQLEKSRLLSDRFSAERPKGSFSTLEIQRTEQGDSAMYLCACSSLGDTEAFFGQGTRLTVV.

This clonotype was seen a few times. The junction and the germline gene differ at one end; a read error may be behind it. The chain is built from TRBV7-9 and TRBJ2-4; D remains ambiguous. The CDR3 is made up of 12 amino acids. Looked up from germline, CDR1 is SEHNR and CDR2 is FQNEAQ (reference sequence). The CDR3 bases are TGTGCCAGCAGCTACCATCTTCACCCCCCGGACTTC. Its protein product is CASSYHLHPPDF.

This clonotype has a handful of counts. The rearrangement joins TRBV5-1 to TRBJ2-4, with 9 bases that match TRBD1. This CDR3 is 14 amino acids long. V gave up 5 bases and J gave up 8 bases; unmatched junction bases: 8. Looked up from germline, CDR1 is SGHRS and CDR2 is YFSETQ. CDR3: CASRVQGALDIQYF. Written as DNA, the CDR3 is TGCGCCAGCAGAGTACAGGGGGCGCTTGACATTCAGTACTTC.

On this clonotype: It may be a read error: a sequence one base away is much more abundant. The CDR3: CASGLVAGYVNTDTQYF. In DNA, the CDR3 is TGTGCCAGCGGTTTAGTCGCAGGGTATGTGAACACAGATACGCAGTATTTT. The J gene is TRBJ2-3, the V gene TRBV12-3 or TRBV12-4, with a possible D match to TRBD1 (5 bases). The CDR3 has 17 residues.

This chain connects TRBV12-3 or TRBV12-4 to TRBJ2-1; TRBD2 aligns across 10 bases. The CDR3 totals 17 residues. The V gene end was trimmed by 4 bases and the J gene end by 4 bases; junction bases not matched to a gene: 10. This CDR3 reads CASSSQGLAATYNEQFF. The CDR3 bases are TGTGCCAGCAGTTCCCAAGGACTAGCGGCGACTTACAATGAGCAGTTCTTC.

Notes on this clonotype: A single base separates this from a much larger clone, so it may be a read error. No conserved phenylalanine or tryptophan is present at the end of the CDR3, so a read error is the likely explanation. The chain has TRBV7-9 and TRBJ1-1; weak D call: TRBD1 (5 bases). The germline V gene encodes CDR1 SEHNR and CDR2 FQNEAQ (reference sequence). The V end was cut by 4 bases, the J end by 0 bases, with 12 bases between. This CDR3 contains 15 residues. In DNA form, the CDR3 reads TGTGCCAGCAGCTCTTACAGGAATATGAACACTGAAGCTTTCTCT. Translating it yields CASSSYRNMNTEAFS.

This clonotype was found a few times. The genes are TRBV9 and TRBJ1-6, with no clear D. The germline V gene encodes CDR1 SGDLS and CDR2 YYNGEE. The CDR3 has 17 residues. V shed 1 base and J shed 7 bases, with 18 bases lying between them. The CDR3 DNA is TGTGCCAGCAGCGTAAATTCTCGGGTATTACCCAATTCACCCCTCCACTTT. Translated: CASSVNSRVLPNSPLHF.